One and the same sample provided the 17 T cell receptor beta chains below, sequenced in a study of T cell responses to AZD1222 COVID-19 vaccine. Only in-frame clones appear in the TCRdb table, and some are missing; sequencing was by immunoSEQ multiplex PCR. The sample lists more than 60,000 clones, around 86% occurring once. The source was peripheral blood, collected 28 days after the second AZD1222 dose. Receptors originate from an adult who received the AZD1222 COVID-19 vaccine.

J is TRBJ2-2 and V is TRBV4-1, with TRBD1 as a possible D gene (6 bases). Trimming left V 1 base short and J 6 bases short, with 9 bases between. Germline-derived CDR1 and CDR2 are MGHRA and YSYEKL. This CDR3 spans 14 amino acids. The CDR3 DNA is TGCGCCAGCAGCCAAGCAGGGGATCCCGGGGAGCTGTTTTTT. This translates into CASSQAGDPGELFF.

V usage is TRBV3-1 (or the pseudogene TRBV3-2) and J usage is TRBJ1-1; 9 nucleotides agree with TRBD1. This CDR3 has 16 amino acids. Trimming at V came to 0 bases and at J to 1 base, leaving 3 bases not matched to a gene. Germline CDR1 is LGHDT and CDR2 is YNNKEL (reference sequence). CDR3 in DNA: TGTGCCAGCAGCCAAGATGGGACAGGGAGGAACACTGAAGCTTTCTTT. Translated: CASSQDGTGRNTEAFF.

This chain joins TRBV5-6 and TRBJ1-1; the D is unclear. CDR3 length: 11 residues. V was pared by 1 base and J by 11 bases, with 9 bases between. CDR1 is SGHDT and CDR2 is YYEEEE in the germline V gene. This chain's CDR3 is CASSLNRHAFF. CDR3 bases: TGTGCCAGCAGCTTGAACCGACATGCTTTCTTT.

The rearrangement links TRBV28 to TRBJ2-7, with 11 bases that match TRBD1. Germline CDR1 and CDR2: MDHEN and SYDVKM. CDR3 size: 15 residues. V lost 5 bases and J lost 2; bases outside the gene matches: 5. The CDR3 bases are TGTGCCAGCAGTCGGCCGGGACAGGGGGCCTACGAGCAGTACTTC. Translating gives CASSRPGQGAYEQYF.

The genes are TRBV4-2 and TRBJ2-3, with TRBD1 identical over 11 bases. CDR1 LGHNA and CDR2 YNFKEQ come from the germline V gene. After removal of 4 bases from V and 6 bases from J, the junction contained 9 bases not matched to a gene. CDR3 length equals 16 residues. The CDR3 protein is CASSRRTGGGEDTQYF. The CDR3 nucleotides are TGTGCCAGCAGCCGCCGGACAGGGGGCGGGGAGGATACGCAGTATTTT.

The chain recombines TRBV4-2 with TRBJ1-1, with D tentatively TRBD1 (6 bases). V was cut by 3 bases and J by 2 bases, with 10 bases left in between. There are 14 residues in the CDR3. Germline CDR1 reads LGHNA; CDR2 reads YNFKEQ. CDR3 sequence: CASSQSDRNTEAFF. As DNA, the CDR3 is TGTGCCAGCAGCCAGTCGGACAGAAACACTGAAGCTTTCTTT.

The chain employs TRBV12-3 or TRBV12-4 and TRBJ2-7; unclear D gene. This CDR3 contains 11 residues. Between the trimmed V and J ends, which lost 1 base and 6 bases, there was a span of 4 bases. The CDR3 here is CASSLGSEQYF. The CDR3 DNA follows: TGTGCCAGCAGTTTAGGGAGCGAGCAGTACTTC.

The rearrangement links TRBV7-9 to TRBJ1-6, with D possibly TRBD1 on 5 matching bases. The CDR3 runs to 15 residues. CDR1 and CDR2 from the germline V gene are SEHNR and FQNEAQ (reference sequence). Trimming removed 0 bases at V and 9 bases at J, with 12 bases between. This chain's CDR3 is CASSLALGEGSPLHF. In DNA, the CDR3 is TGTGCCAGCAGCTTAGCGCTAGGGGAGGGTTCACCCCTCCACTTT.

The chain recombines TRBV24-1 with TRBJ1-5; D is unresolved. CDR1 is KGHDR, CDR2 SFDVKD, per germline. V lost 3 bases to trimming and J lost 6 bases, with 5 bases between them. The CDR3 has 12 amino acids. This CDR3 is CATSDEGQPQHF. CDR3 nucleotides: TGTGCCACCAGTGATGAGGGTCAGCCCCAGCATTTT.

The chain carries TRBV11-3 and TRBJ1-3; D ambiguous. This CDR3 contains 15 residues. V was clipped by 0 bases and J by 2 bases, with 8 bases between them. Germline lookup yields CDR1 SGHNT and CDR2 YENEEA. The CDR3 loop reads CASSLDQAAGNTIYF. The CDR3, as DNA: TGTGCCAGCAGCTTAGACCAGGCCGCTGGAAACACCATATATTTT.

The V and J genes are TRBV7-8 and TRBJ1-1; a possible D gene is TRBD1 (6 bases). Germline V CDR1 and CDR2: SGHVS, FQNEAQ. CDR3 length: 15 amino acids. V was pared by 5 bases and J by 0 bases, with 13 bases between. The CDR3 DNA follows: TGTGCCAGCAGCGCCGACAGGAGAATGAACACTGAAGCTTTCTTT. Translating it yields CASSADRRMNTEAFF.

The chain carries TRBV2 and TRBJ1-5; D possibly corresponds to TRBD1 (6 bases). Trimming removed 6 bases from V and 3 bases from J, with 9 bases in between. This CDR3 has 13 amino acids. The germline CDR1 and CDR2 sequences are SNHLY and FYNNEI. The CDR3 sequence is CASRDRSNQPQHF. The DNA of the CDR3 is TGTGCCAGCAGAGACAGGTCCAATCAGCCCCAGCATTTT.

The chain couples TRBV5-1 to TRBJ2-5; D ambiguous. V was clipped by 4 bases and J by 3 bases, with 10 bases between them. CDR1 is SGHRS and CDR2 is YFSETQ in the germline V gene. This CDR3 has 13 residues. The CDR3 DNA reads as TGCGCCAGCAGCAGTCTGGAAAAAGAGACCCAGTACTTC. Translated: CASSSLEKETQYF.

This chain links TRBV25-1 with TRBJ1-6; D gene uncertain. V was clipped by 10 bases and J by 0 bases, with 10 bases between them. The germline V gene encodes CDR1 MGHDK and CDR2 SYGVNS. This CDR3 has 14 amino acids. CDR3 nucleotide sequence: TGTGCCACCTCCCTGGGCTCCTATAATTCACCCCTCCACTTT. Translating it yields CATSLGSYNSPLHF.

This chain uses TRBV5-4 with TRBJ1-1; unclear D gene. Germline V CDR1 and CDR2: SGHNT, YYREEE (reference sequence). V lost 4 bases, J lost 1 base, and 17 bases lay in between. The CDR3 totals 16 residues. Here the CDR3 reads CASSPQMSLPNTEAFF. The CDR3 DNA follows: TGTGCCAGCAGCCCTCAGATGAGTTTACCGAACACTGAAGCTTTCTTT.

The rearrangement links TRBV6-2 or TRBV6-3 to TRBJ2-3, with unresolved D. The CDR3 length is 14 residues. From germline, CDR1 is MNHEY and CDR2 SVGEGT. V lost 1 base and J 4 bases, leaving 9 bases between the germline ends. CDR3 coding DNA: TGTGCCAGCAGTTACTGGTTAGAGGCAGATACGCAGTATTTT. Amino acid sequence: CASSYWLEADTQYF.

V is TRBV10-3 and J is TRBJ2-3, with a weak D call TRBD2 (6 bases). V shed 8 bases and J shed 2 bases, with 20 bases lying between them. The CDR3 contains 16 residues. Germline V gene sequence: CDR1 ENHRY, CDR2 SYGVKD. The DNA of the CDR3 is TGTGCCATCCGGGGAGGCCAAGGACTTATCACAGATACGCAGTATTTT. Amino acid sequence: CAIRGGQGLITDTQYF.